This TCR beta chain was found in a study of control samples from healthy donors and cancer patients. CDR3 length equals 14 residues. CDR1 SGHKS and CDR2 YYEKEE come from the germline V gene (reference sequence). Trimming took 0 bases from V and 7 from J, leaving 11 bases between them. The table came from immunoSEQ multiplex PCR; TCRdb's copy has only in-frame clones and leaves some out. The table records roughly 86,000 clones, 91% of them present only once. The rearrangement uses TRBV5-5 and TRBJ2-1, with D unresolved. The receptor was derived from a man aged 25-45 years in good health. Sequenced: blood. The CDR3 region has the DNA TGTGCCAGCAGCTTGGGCCATAGGGTAAATGAGCAGTTCTTC. Translated: CASSLGHRVNEQFF.